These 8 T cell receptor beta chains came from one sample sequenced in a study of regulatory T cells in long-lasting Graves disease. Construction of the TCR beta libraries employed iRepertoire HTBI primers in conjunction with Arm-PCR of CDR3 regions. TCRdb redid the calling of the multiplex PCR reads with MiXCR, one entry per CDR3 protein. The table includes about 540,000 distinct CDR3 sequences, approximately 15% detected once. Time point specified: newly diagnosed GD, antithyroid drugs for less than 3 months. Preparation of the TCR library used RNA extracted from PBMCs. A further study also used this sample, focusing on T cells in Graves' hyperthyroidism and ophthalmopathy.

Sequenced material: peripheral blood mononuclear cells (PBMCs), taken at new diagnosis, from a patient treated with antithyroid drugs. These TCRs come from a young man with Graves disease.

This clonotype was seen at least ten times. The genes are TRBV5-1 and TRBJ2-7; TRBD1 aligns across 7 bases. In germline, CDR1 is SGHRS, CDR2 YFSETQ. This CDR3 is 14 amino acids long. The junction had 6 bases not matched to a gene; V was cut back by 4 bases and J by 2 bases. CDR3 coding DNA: TGCGCCAGCAGCGTTTCGGGACAGACCTACGAGCAGTACTTC. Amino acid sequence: CASSVSGQTYEQYF.

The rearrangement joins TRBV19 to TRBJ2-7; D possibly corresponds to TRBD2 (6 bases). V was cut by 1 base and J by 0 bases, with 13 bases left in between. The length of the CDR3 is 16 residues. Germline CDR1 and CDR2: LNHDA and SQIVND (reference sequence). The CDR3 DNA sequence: TGTGCCAGTAGTATAGCTTTCGGAGGGACCTCCTACGAGCAGTACTTC. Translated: CASSIAFGGTSYEQYF.

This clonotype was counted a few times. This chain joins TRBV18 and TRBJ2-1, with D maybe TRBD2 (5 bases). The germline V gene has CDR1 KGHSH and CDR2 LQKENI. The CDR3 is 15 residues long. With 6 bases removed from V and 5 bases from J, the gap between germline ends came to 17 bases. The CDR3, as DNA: TGTGCCAGCTCCCCGCTAGCTCTCCCAAACAATGAGCAGTTCTTC. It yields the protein CASSPLALPNNEQFF.

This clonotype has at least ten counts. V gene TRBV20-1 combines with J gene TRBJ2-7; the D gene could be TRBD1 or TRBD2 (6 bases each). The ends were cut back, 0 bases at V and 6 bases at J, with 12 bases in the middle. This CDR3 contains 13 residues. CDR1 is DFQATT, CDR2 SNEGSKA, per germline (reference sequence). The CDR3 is CSARDRLGGEQYF. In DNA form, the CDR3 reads TGCAGTGCTAGAGATCGACTAGGGGGCGAGCAGTACTTC.

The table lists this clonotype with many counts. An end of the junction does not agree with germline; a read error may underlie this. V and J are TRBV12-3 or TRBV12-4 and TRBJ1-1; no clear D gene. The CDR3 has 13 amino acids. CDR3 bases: TGTGCCGGCAGGCTCAAACCGAACACTGAAGCTTTCTTT. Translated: CAGRLKPNTEAFF.

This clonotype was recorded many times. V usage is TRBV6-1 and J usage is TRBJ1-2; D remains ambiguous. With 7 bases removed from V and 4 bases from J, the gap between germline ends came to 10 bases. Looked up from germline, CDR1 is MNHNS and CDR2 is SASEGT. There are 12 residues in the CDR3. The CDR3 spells CASISPLYGYTF. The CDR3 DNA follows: TGTGCCAGCATTAGTCCCCTCTATGGCTACACCTTC.

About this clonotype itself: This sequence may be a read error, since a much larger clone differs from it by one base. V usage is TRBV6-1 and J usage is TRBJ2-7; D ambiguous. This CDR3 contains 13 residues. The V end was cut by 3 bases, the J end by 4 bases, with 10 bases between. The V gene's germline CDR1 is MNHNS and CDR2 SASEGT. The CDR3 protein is CASSEVTPYEQYF. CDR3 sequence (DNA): TGTGCCAGCAGTGAGGTGACTCCTTACGAGCAGTACTTC.

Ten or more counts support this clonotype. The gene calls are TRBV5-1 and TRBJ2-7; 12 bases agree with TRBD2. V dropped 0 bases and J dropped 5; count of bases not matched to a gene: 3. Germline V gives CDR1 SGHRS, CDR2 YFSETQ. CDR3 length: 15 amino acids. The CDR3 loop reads CASSLELAGGHEQYF. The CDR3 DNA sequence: TGCGCCAGCAGCTTGGAACTAGCGGGAGGTCACGAGCAGTACTTC.